This TCR beta chain comes out of a study of CD8 T cells in Susac syndrome. Study observations and caveats: As the study acknowledged, the number of individuals in its TCR sequencing and HLA analysis was relatively small.

With random hexamers, reverse transcription was performed on about 0.5 to 1 ug of RNA. The amplification used immunoSEQ multiplex PCR on TCR beta CDR3; it spanned 54 Vbeta and 13 Jbeta. TCRdb fed the immunoSEQ multiplex PCR reads into MiXCR, producing one record per CDR3 protein. There are 150,000 or so distinct CDR3 sequences in the sample; 94% occur only once, and 0.2% to 0.25% lies in the top ten. V was cut by 4 bases and J by 3 bases, with 16 bases left in between. The CDR3 loop spans 15 amino acids. Germline CDR1 LGHDT, CDR2 YNNKEL (reference sequence). Sequencing of TCR beta drew on CD8+ and CD4+ T cells from blood. Isolation of CD8+ and CD4+ T cells was performed negatively, whereas enrichment of TEMRA cells was done by FACS. In regard to this clonotype: The antigen is not known.

The source of this sequence is a human donor with multiple sclerosis. Sequencing used CD8+ T cells from PBMCs. This chain joins TRBV3-1 and TRBJ2-7; D is undetermined. The CDR3: CASSPTGPTNYEQYF. In nucleotides, the CDR3 is TGTGCCAGCAGCCCCACCGGGCCAACGAACTACGAGCAGTACTTC.